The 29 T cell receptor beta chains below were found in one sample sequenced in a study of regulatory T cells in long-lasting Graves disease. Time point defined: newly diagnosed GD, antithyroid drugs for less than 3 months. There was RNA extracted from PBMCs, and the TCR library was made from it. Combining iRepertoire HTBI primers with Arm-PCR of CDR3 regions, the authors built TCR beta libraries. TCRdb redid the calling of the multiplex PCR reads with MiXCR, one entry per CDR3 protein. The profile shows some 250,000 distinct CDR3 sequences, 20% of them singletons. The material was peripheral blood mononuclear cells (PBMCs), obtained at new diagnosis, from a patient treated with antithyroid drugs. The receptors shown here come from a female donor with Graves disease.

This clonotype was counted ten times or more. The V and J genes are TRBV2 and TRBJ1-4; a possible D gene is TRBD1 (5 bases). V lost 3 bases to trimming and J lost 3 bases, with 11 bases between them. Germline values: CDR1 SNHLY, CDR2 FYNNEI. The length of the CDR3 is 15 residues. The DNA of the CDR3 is TGTGCCAGCAGTGAGGACGAAGGGGCTAATGAAAAACTGTTTTTT. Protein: CASSEDEGANEKLFF.

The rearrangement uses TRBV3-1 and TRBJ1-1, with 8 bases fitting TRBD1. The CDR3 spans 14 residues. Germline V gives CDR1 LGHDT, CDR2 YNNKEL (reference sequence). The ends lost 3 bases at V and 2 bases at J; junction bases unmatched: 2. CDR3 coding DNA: TGTGCCAGCAGCCACGACAGGGGAAACACTGAAGCTTTCTTT. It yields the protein CASSHDRGNTEAFF.

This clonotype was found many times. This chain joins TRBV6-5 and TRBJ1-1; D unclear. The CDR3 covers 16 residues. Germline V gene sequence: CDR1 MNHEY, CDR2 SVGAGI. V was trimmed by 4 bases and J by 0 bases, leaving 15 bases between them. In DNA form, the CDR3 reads TGTGCCAGCAGTTCAGCCGGTCCCGGAATGAACACTGAAGCTTTCTTT. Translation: CASSSAGPGMNTEAFF.

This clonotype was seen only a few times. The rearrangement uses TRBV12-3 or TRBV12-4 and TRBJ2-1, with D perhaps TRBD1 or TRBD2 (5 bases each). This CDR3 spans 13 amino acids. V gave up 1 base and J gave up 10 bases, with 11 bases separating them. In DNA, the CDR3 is TGTGCCAGCAGTTTAGGGGGGACCTACGAGCAGTTCTTC. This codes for CASSLGGTYEQFF.

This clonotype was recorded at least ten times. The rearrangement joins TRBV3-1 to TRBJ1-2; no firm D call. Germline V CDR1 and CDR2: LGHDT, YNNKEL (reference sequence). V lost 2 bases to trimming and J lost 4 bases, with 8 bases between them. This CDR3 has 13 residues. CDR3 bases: TGTGCCAGCAGCCAATCCGGCGGCTATGGCTACACCTTC. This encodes CASSQSGGYGYTF.

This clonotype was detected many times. CDR3 bases: TGTGCCAGCAGCTTAACCCTACGCACAGATACGCAGTATTTT. It translates to CASSLTLRTDTQYF. The V and J genes are TRBV7-9 and TRBJ2-3; no clear D. This CDR3 region has 14 residues. V was shortened by 2 bases and J by 1 base, with 7 bases between the two germline ends. In germline, CDR1 is SEHNR, CDR2 FQNEAQ (reference sequence).

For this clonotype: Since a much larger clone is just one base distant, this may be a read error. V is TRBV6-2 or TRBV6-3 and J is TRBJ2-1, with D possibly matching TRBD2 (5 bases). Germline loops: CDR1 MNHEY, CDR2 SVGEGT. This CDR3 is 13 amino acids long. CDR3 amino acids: CASSTGIYNEQLF. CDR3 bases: TGTGCCAGCAGTACCGGGATTTACAATGAGCAGCTCTTC.

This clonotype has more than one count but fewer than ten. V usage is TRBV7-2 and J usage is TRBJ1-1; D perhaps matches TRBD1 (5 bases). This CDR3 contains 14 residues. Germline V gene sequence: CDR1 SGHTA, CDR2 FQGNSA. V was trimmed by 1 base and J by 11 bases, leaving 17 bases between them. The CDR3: CASSLVVGGGVAFF. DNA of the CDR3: TGTGCCAGCAGCTTAGTCGTGGGGGGGGGGGTGGCTTTCTTT.

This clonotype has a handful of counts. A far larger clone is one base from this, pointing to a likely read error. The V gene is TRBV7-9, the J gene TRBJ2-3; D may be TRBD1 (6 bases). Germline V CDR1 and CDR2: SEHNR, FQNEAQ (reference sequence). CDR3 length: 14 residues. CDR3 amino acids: CASSSGVVADAQYF. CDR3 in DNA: TGTGCCAGCAGTTCAGGGGTGGTGGCAGATGCGCAGTATTTT.

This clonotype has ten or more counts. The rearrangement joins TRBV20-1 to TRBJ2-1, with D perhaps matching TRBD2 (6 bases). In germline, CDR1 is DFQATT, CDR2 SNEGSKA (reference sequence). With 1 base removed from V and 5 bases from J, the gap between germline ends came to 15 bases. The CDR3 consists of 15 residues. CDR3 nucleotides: TGCAGTGCTAGAGTGGTACTCGGGGGACACAATGAGCAGTTCTTC. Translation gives CSARVVLGGHNEQFF.

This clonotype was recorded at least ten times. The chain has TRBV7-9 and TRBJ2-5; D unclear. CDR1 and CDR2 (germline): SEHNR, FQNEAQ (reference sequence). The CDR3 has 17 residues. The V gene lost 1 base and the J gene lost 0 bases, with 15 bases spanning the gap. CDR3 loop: CASSLELGRRYQETQYF. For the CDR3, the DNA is TGTGCCAGCAGCTTAGAGCTGGGCAGGCGGTACCAAGAGACCCAGTACTTC. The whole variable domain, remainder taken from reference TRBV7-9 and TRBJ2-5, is DTGVSQNPRHKITKRGQNVTFRCDPISEHNRLYWYRQTLGQGPEFLTYFQNEAQLEKSRLLSDRFSAERPKGSFSTLEIQRTEQGDSAMYLCASSLELGRRYQETQYFGPGTRLLVL.

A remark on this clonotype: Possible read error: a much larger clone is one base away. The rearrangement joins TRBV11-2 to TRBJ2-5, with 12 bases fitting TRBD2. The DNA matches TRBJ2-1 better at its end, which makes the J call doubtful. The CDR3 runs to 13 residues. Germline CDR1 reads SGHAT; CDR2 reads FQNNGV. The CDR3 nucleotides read TGTGCCACGCTAGCGGGAGGGGAGGATGAGCAGTTCTTC. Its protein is CATLAGGEDEQFF.

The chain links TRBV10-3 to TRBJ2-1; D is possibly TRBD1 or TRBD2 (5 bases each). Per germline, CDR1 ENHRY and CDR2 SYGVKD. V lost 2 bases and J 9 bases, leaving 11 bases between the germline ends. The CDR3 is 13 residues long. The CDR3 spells CAISEQEGSEQFF. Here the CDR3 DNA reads TGTGCCATCAGTGAGCAAGAGGGGAGTGAGCAGTTCTTC.

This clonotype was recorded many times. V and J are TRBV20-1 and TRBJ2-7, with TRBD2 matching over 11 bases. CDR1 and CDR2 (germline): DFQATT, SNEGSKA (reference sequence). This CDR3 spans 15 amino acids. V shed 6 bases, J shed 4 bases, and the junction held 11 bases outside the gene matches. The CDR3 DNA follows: TGCAGTGCACAAAACGGGGCTAGCGGGGGGTACGAGCAGTACTTC. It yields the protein CSAQNGASGGYEQYF.

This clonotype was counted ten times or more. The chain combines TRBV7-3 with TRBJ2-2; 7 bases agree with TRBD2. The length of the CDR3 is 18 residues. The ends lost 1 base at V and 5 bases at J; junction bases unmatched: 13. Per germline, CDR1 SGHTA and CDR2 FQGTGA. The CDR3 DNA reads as TGTGCCAGCAGCTTAATCGGGAGGACCCAGCGGGGAACCGGGGAGCTGTTTTTT. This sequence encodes CASSLIGRTQRGTGELFF.

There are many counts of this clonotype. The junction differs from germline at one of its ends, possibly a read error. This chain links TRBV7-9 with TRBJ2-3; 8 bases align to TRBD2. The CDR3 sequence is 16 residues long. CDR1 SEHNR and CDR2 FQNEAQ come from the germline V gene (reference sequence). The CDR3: CASSFSGGASTDTQYF. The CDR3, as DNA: TGCGCCAGCAGCTTCTCCGGGGGGGCAAGCACAGATACGCAGTATTTT.

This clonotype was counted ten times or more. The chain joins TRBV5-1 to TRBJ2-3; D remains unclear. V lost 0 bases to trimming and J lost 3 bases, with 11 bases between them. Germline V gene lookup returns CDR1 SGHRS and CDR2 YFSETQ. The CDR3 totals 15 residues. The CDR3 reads CASSLEAPQTDTQYF. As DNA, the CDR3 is TGCGCCAGCAGCTTGGAGGCACCTCAGACAGATACGCAGTATTTT.

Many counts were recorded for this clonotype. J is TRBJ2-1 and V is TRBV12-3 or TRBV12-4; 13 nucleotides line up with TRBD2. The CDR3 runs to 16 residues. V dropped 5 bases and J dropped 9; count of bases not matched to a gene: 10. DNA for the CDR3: TGTGCCAGCAGTCCCCCGGGACTAGCGGGGAAGTCTGAGCAGTTCTTC. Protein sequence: CASSPPGLAGKSEQFF.

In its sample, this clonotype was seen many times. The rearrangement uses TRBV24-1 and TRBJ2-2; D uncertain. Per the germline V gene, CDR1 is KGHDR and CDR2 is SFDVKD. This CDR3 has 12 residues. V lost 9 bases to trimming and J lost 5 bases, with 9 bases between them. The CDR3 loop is CATVGWTGELFF. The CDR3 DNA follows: TGTGCCACCGTGGGATGGACCGGGGAGCTGTTTTTT.

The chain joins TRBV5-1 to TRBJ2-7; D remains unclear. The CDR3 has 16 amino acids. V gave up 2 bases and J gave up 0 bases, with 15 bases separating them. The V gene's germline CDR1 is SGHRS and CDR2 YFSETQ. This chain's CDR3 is CASSLRVVSNSYEQYF. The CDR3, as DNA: TGCGCCAGCAGCTTACGAGTTGTCAGCAACTCCTACGAGCAGTACTTC.

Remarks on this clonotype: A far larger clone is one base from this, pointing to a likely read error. The CDR3 region is CASSPSSGRIQYF. In nucleotides, the CDR3 is TGTGCCAGCAGCCCTTCTAGCGGGAGGATCCAGTACTTC. The V and J genes are TRBV11-2 and TRBJ2-1, with TRBD2 identical over 11 bases. The end of the DNA is better explained by TRBJ2-5, so the J call may be wrong. The CDR3 runs 13 residues. Germline V gene lookup returns CDR1 SGHAT and CDR2 FQNNGV.

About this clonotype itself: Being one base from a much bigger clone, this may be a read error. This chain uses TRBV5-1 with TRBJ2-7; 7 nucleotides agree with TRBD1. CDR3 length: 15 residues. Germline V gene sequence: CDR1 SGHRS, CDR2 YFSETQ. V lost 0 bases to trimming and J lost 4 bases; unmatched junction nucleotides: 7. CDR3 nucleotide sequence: TGCGCCAGCAGCTTGGCGTTACCAGGGGGATACGAGCAGTACTTC. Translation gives CASSLALPGGYEQYF.

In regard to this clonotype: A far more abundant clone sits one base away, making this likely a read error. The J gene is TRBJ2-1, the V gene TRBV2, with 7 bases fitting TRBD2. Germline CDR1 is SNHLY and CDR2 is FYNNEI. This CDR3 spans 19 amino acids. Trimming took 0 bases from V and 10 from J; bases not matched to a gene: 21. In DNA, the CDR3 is TGTGCCAGCAGTGAAGCGAGATTTGGGGCGGGGGTAAGCTCCTACGAGCAGTTCTTC. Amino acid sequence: CASSEARFGAGVSSYEQFF.

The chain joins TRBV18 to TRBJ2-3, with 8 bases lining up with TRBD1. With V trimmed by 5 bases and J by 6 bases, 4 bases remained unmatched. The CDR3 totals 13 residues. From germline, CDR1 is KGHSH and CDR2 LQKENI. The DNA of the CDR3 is TGTGCCAGCTCAGACAGGGGTTTGGATACGCAGTATTTT. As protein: CASSDRGLDTQYF.

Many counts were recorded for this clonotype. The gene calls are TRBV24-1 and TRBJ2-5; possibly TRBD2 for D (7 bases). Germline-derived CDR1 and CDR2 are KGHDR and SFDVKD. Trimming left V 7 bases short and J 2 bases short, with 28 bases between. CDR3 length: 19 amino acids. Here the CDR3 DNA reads TGTGCCACCAGGACCGGGACACGGATGGCGGGAGTGGGGCAAGAGACCCAGTACTTC. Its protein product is CATRTGTRMAGVGQETQYF.

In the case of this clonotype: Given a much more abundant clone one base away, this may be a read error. The CDR3 DNA sequence: TGTGCCAGCAGTCATATCGGTGGTGAACGGGATACGCAGTATTTT. It codes for CASSHIGGERDTQYF. The chain recombines TRBV6-1 with TRBJ2-3; no definite D call. V was pared by 5 bases and J by 6 bases, with 18 bases between. Germline V CDR1 and CDR2: MNHNS, SASEGT. The CDR3 is 15 amino acids.

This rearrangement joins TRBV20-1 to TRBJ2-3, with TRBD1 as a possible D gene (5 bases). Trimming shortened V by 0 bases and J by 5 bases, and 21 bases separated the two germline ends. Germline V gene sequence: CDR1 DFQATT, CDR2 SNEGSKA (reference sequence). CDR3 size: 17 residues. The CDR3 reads CSARDHGHGFGKDTQYF. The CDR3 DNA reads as TGCAGTGCTAGAGATCATGGACACGGCTTCGGAAAAGATACGCAGTATTTT.

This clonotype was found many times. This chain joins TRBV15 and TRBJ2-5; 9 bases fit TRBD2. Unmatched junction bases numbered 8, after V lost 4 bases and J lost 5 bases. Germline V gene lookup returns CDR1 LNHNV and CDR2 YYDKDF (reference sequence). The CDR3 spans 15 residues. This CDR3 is CATSTPAGGGETQYF. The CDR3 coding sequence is TGTGCCACCAGCACCCCGGCGGGGGGGGGGGAGACCCAGTACTTC.

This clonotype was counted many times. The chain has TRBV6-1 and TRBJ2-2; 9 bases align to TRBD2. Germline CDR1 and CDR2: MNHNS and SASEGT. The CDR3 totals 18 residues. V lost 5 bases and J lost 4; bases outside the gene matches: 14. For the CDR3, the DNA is TGTGCCAGCAGTCCCTATAGCGGGAGCACGCTTGGCACCGGGGAGCTGTTTTTT. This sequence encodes CASSPYSGSTLGTGELFF.